Following are 18 T cell receptor beta chains from one sample sequenced in a study of T cells in Graves' hyperthyroidism and ophthalmopathy. TCR beta CDR3 regions were amplified from RNA transcripts. The TCR CDR3 was amplified in a first-round RT-PCR using the HTBI primer set. TCRdb reanalysed the multiplex PCR reads using MiXCR and keeps one entry per CDR3 protein. The sample includes about 540,000 distinct CDR3 sequences, about 43% of them seen just once. Sequenced material: peripheral blood or thyroid tissue (not recorded which). All receptors derive from a woman between 18 and 30 years old with Graves' hyperthyroidism.

A few counts support this clonotype. The chain combines TRBV12-3 or TRBV12-4 with TRBJ1-1, with D perhaps matching TRBD1 (6 bases). There are 13 residues in the CDR3. V was shortened by 4 bases and J by 4 bases, with 10 bases between the two germline ends. The CDR3, as DNA: TGTGCCAGCAGTTCCGGGGGGCTCACTGAAGCTTTCTTT. This codes for CASSSGGLTEAFF.

As regards this clonotype: A read error may account for a junction end that differs from germline. This sequence joins TRBV2 and TRBJ2-5, with 11 bases aligning to TRBD2. CDR1 and CDR2 (germline): SNHLY, FYNNEI. CDR3 size: 11 residues. The CDR3 DNA reads as TGTGCCAGCAGTCCGACTAGCGGGGCCCACTTC. Translating it yields CASSPTSGAHF.

The chain employs TRBV15 and TRBJ2-7; 8 positions agree with TRBD1. Germline lookup yields CDR1 LNHNV and CDR2 YYDKDF (reference sequence). V was clipped by 5 bases and J by 0 bases; unmatched bases: 6. The CDR3 extends over 15 amino acids. CDR3 coding DNA: TGTGCCACCAGCCGACGAACAGGGGGCTCCTACGAGCAGTACTTC. Residues: CATSRRTGGSYEQYF. The full variable domain, with the rest looked up from reference TRBV15 and TRBJ2-7, is DAMVIQNPRYQVTQFGKPVTLSCSQTLNHNVMYWYQQKSSQAPKLLFHYYDKDFNNEADTPDNFQSRRPNTSFCFLDIRSPGLGDTAMYLCATSRRTGGSYEQYFGPGTRLTVT.

J is TRBJ2-7 and V is TRBV2, with TRBD2 matching 7 bases. The CDR3 is 13 residues long. Germline lookup yields CDR1 SNHLY and CDR2 FYNNEI. The J segment lost 5 bases and the V segment lost 7 bases, leaving 8 bases of the junction unmatched. The CDR3 loop is CASNLAGDHEQYF. The CDR3 DNA reads TGTGCCAGCAACCTGGCGGGAGACCACGAGCAGTACTTC.

This clonotype was counted many times. The chain is built from TRBV10-1 and TRBJ2-2; unclear D gene. The germline V gene encodes CDR1 WNHNN and CDR2 SYGVQD (reference sequence). The CDR3 contains 15 residues. V was pared by 0 bases and J by 0 bases, with 5 bases between. CDR3 DNA sequence: TGCGCCAGCAGTGAGTCTACACCGAACACCGGGGAGCTGTTTTTT. It codes for CASSESTPNTGELFF.

J is TRBJ2-7 and V is TRBV10-3; 11 nucleotides agree with TRBD1. V was pared by 4 bases and J by 7 bases, with 6 bases of the junction left unmatched. This CDR3 comprises 14 residues. The germline V gene encodes CDR1 ENHRY and CDR2 SYGVKD. For the CDR3, the DNA is TGTGCCATCAGTGGAAGGGACAGGGGGTATGAGCAGTACTTC. This sequence encodes CAISGRDRGYEQYF.

In its sample, this clonotype was seen once. This CDR3 is CASSRGQGAWANVLTF. Written as DNA, the CDR3 is TGCGCCAGCAGCAGGGGACAGGGGGCTTGGGCCAACGTCCTGACTTTC. The V gene is TRBV5-1, the J gene TRBJ2-6, with 12 bases identical to TRBD1. V was clipped by 4 bases and J by 5 bases; unmatched bases: 4. CDR1 SGHRS and CDR2 YFSETQ come from the germline V gene. The CDR3 is 16 residues long.

The rearrangement uses TRBV29-1 and TRBJ1-3, with a tentative D call TRBD1 (5 bases). CDR3 length: 13 amino acids. The V end lost 6 bases, the J end lost 9 bases, and 18 bases lay between the germline ends. Germline loops: CDR1 SQVTM, CDR2 ANQGSEA. CDR3 bases: TGCAGCGTCTGGACGGACTCTGGGACCACCATATATTTT. The encoded protein is CSVWTDSGTTIYF.

In this sample, this clonotype turned up a few times. The gene calls are TRBV6-5 and TRBJ1-2, with D tentatively TRBD1 (6 bases). Germline assignment: CDR1 MNHEY and CDR2 SVGAGI. This CDR3 contains 15 residues. Trimming stripped 0 bases from V and 4 bases from J, with 12 bases between. CDR3 sequence reads: CASSYSGQRPYGYTF. CDR3 sequence (DNA): TGTGCCAGCAGTTACTCTGGACAGCGCCCCTATGGCTACACCTTC.

This sequence joins TRBV7-2 and TRBJ1-2; D uncertain. The V end was cut by 2 bases, the J end by 7 bases, with 11 bases between. Germline V gives CDR1 SGHTA, CDR2 FQGNSA. This CDR3 is built from 13 residues. CDR3 protein: CASSLRGGFGYTF. The CDR3 nucleotides read TGTGCCAGCAGCTTACGTGGAGGGTTTGGCTACACCTTC.

This clonotype came up many times. The rearrangement joins TRBV2 to TRBJ1-6, with 7 bases aligning to TRBD1. V was pared by 7 bases and J by 5 bases, with 5 bases of the junction left unmatched. This CDR3 is 14 amino acids long. Germline CDR1 is SNHLY and CDR2 is FYNNEI. The CDR3 protein is CASNKGADNSPLHF. The CDR3 DNA sequence: TGTGCCAGCAACAAGGGGGCTGATAATTCACCCCTCCACTTT.

V is TRBV29-1 and J is TRBJ1-1, with a weak D call TRBD1 (5 bases). The germline V and J ends were trimmed by 8 bases and 7 bases, with 8 bases remaining between them. Germline V lookup: CDR1 SQVTM, CDR2 ANQGSEA. This CDR3 is built from 9 residues. CDR3 loop: CSLDSEAFF. The CDR3 region has the DNA TGCAGCCTAGACAGTGAAGCTTTCTTT.

This chain links TRBV20-1 with TRBJ2-5; D call uncertain. The CDR3 sequence is 15 residues long. The germline V gene has CDR1 DFQATT and CDR2 SNEGSKA (reference sequence). Deletions cut 3 bases from V and 5 bases from J, with 19 bases between. CDR3: CSASESRRAAETQYF. CDR3 DNA: TGCAGTGCTAGCGAGTCGCGTCGGGCCGCGGAGACCCAGTACTTC.

As for this clonotype: With a much larger clone just one base away, this may be a read error. The chain carries TRBV25-1 and TRBJ1-6; TRBD1 is a possible D gene (6 bases). Trimming left V 6 bases short and J 10 bases short, with 16 bases between. The CDR3 has 14 amino acids. Germline lookup yields CDR1 MGHDK and CDR2 SYGVNS. The CDR3 is CASSPRGFASPLHF. DNA for the CDR3: TGTGCCAGCAGCCCAAGGGGGTTTGCCTCACCCCTCCACTTT.

The chain combines TRBV9 with TRBJ2-7; no clear D gene. With 0 bases removed from V and 4 bases from J, the gap between germline ends came to 14 bases. Per germline, CDR1 SGDLS and CDR2 YYNGEE. The length of the CDR3 is 15 residues. The CDR3 here is CASSVGDRRVYEQYF. The DNA of the CDR3 is TGTGCCAGCAGCGTAGGCGATCGCAGAGTTTACGAGCAGTACTTC.

The rearrangement joins TRBV14 to TRBJ1-4; perhaps TRBD1 as D (5 bases). The CDR3 runs 14 residues. Germline CDR1 SGHDN, CDR2 FVKESK. V was shortened by 5 bases and J by 8 bases, with 15 bases between the two germline ends. CDR3: CASSEGLTPEKLFF. In DNA form, the CDR3 reads TGTGCCAGCAGCGAGGGGCTTACCCCCGAAAAACTGTTTTTT. Full variable domain (missing parts from reference TRBV14 and TRBJ1-4): EAGVTQFPSHSVIEKGQTVTLRCDPISGHDNLYWYRRVMGKEIKFLLHFVKESKQDESGMPNNRFLAERTGGTYSTLKVQPAELEDSGVYFCASSEGLTPEKLFFGSGTQLSVL.

The chain is built from TRBV2 and TRBJ2-7, with D maybe TRBD1 (5 bases). This CDR3 is 15 amino acids long. The V gene's germline CDR1 is SNHLY and CDR2 FYNNEI. V was clipped by 5 bases and J by 0 bases, with 14 bases between them. In DNA, the CDR3 is TGTGCCAGCAGTCTTGACAGACGAGACTCCTACGAGCAGTACTTC. Encoded protein: CASSLDRRDSYEQYF.

V and J are TRBV4-3 and TRBJ2-6; D is unresolved. CDR1 is LGHNA, CDR2 YSLEER, per germline. V dropped 3 bases and J dropped 0 bases, with 12 bases sitting between them. This CDR3 has 17 residues. The CDR3 sequence is CASSQARWVSGANVLTF. The CDR3 nucleotides read TGCGCCAGCAGCCAGGCGCGGTGGGTCTCTGGGGCCAACGTCCTGACTTTC.